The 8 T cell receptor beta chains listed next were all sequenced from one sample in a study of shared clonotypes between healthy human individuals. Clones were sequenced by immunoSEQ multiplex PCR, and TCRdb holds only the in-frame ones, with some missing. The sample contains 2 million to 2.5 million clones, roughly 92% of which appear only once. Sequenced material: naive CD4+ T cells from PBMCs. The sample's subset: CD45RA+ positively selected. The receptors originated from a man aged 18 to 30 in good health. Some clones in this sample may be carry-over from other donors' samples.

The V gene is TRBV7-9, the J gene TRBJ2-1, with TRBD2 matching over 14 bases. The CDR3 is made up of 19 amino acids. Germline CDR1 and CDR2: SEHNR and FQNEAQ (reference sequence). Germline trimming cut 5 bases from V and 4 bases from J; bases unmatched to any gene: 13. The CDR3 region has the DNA TGTGCCAGCAGCCTCGGCGGGACTAGCGGGAGTGGGGCTTACAATGAGCAGTTCTTC. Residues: CASSLGGTSGSGAYNEQFF.

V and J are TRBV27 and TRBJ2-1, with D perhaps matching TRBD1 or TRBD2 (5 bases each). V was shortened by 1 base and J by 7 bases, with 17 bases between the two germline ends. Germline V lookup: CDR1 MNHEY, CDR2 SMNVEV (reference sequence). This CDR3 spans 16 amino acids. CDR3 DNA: TGTGCCAGCAGTTTATGGGGCGGAGGCAAGGCGAATGAGCAGTTCTTC. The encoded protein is CASSLWGGGKANEQFF.

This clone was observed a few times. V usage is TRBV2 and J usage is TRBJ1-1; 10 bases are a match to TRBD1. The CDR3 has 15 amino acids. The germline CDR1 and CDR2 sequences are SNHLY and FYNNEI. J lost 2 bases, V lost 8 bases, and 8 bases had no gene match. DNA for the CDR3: TGTGCCAGCTCCGGGACAGGGGCCGCCAACACTGAAGCTTTCTTT. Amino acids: CASSGTGAANTEAFF.

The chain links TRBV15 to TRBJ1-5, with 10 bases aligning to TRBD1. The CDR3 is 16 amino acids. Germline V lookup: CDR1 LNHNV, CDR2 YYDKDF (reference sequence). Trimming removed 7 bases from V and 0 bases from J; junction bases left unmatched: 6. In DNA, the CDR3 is TGTGCCACCACCTCGGACAGGGGGTTTAGCAATCAGCCCCAGCATTTT. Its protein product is CATTSDRGFSNQPQHF.

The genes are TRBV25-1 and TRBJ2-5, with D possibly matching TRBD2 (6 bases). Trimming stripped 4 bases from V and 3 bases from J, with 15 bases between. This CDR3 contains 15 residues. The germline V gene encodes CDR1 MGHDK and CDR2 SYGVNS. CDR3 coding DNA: TGTGCCAGCAGTGGCGGGCGGGGTTTTAAAGAGACCCAGTACTTC. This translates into CASSGGRGFKETQYF.

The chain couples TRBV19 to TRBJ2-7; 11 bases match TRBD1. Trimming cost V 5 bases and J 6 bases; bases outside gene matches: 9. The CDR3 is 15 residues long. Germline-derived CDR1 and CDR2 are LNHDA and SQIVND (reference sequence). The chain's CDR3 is CASSPPGQGAAEQYF. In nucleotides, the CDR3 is TGTGCCAGTAGTCCCCCCGGACAGGGGGCTGCCGAGCAGTACTTC.

CDR3 nucleotides: TGTGCCAGCAGCCCCTATCTAGCGGGAAAAGAGACCCAGTACTTC. It yields the protein CASSPYLAGKETQYF. The genes are TRBV7-2 and TRBJ2-5, with 9 bases matching TRBD2. The CDR3 extends over 15 amino acids. The trim removed 5 bases at V and 3 bases at J, leaving 7 bases unmatched. Germline CDR1 SGHTA, CDR2 FQGNSA. Drawing the rest from reference TRBV7-2 and TRBJ2-5, the complete variable domain is GAGVSQSPSNKVTEKGKDVELRCDPISGHTALYWYRQSLGQGLEFLIYFQGNSAPDKSGLPSDRFSAERTGGSVSTLTIQRTQQEDSAVYLCASSPYLAGKETQYFGPGTRLLVL.

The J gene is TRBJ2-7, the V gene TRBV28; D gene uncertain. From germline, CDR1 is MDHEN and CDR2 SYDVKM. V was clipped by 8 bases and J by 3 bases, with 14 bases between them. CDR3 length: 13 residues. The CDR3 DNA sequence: TGTGCCAGCGAAATTAATAAAAACTACGAGCAGTACTTC. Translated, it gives CASEINKNYEQYF.